Listed below are T cell receptor beta chains from one sample, sequenced in a study of OX40 agonist ivuxolimab in advanced cancers. Profiling relied on immunoSEQ multiplex PCR, and the TCRdb table lists in-frame clones only, not all of them. The sample holds 71,000 or so clones, roughly 81% seen once. Specimen: CD4+ or CD8+ T cells sorted from blood, collected in a trial of the OX40 agonist ivuxolimab. These receptors all stem from an adult with an advanced solid tumor such as melanoma, head and neck, liver or kidney cancer. The conserved cysteine and the conserved F or W are not part of the CDR3 here. For some rows the clone size is stated as once, few or many, or as a class when expanded; others skip it.

clone size	CDR3 length	V gene	J gene	CDR3 protein
NA	15	TRBV19	TRBJ2-6	ASSIELRTSGANVLT
NA	14	TRBV6-4	TRBJ2-1	AISVGLAGAYNEQF
once	14	TRBV27	TRBJ1-1	ASSFVSTTGIAEAF
NA	13	TRBV7-2	TRBJ2-2	ASSLFSGAGGELF
few	11	TRBV5-4	TRBJ1-4	ASKKATNEKLF
NA	11	TRBV7-6	TRBJ2-7	ASSRQGAEEQY
NA	14	TRBV9	TRBJ2-1	ASSVGTSGSRYEQF
NA	10	TRBV11-2	TRBJ2-7	ASSPQLAEQY
NA	13	TRBV13	TRBJ2-7	ASSRDRGSGNEQY
NA	10	TRBV29-1	TRBJ1-4	SVEEDEKKLF
NA	12	TRBV18	TRBJ1-1	ASSPGQGGTEAF
NA	14	TRBV4-1	TRBJ2-1	ASSQDSDRVYNEQF
NA	15	TRBV27	TRBJ1-5	ASSPTPGQAFGQPQH
NA	13	TRBV28	TRBJ2-7	ASSLAGQGEYEQY
NA	12	TRBV19	TRBJ2-1	ASSFVGFDNEQF
NA	16	TRBV9	TRBJ1-3	ASSVGLPGGLSGNTIY
NA	11	TRBV5-1	TRBJ1-1	ASSLGNRGEAF
NA	11	TRBV5-6	TRBJ2-7	ASTWQGMDEQY
medium-sized	13	TRBV27	TRBJ2-2	ASSSGDSHTGELF
few	11	TRBV27	TRBJ1-1	ASSGNMNTEAF
NA	13	TRBV2	TRBJ2-1	ASRKSGSSYNEQF
once	11	TRBV7-6	TRBJ2-7	ASSPRTGYEQY
once	13	TRBV11-2	TRBJ1-2	ASSLRSIMDYGYT
NA	12	TRBV2	TRBJ1-1	ASSVQAPGSEAF
NA	11	TRBV7-9	TRBJ2-1	ASSPESGYEQF
NA	13	TRBV2	TRBJ1-1	ASSQYRPGDTEAF
NA	11	TRBV29-1	TRBJ1-1	SFRTGVNTEAF
NA	13	TRBV6-1	TRBJ2-2	ASSPEGGYTGELF
NA	13	TRBV6-5	TRBJ2-3	ASSYWSRGTDTQY
NA	10	TRBV6-5	TRBJ2-7	ASRHRTSGEY
NA	13	TRBV5-1	TRBJ2-3	ASSFGGSNTDTQY
NA	15	TRBV2	TRBJ2-1	ASSFWTSGGSNNEQF
NA	10	TRBV19	TRBJ2-7	ASRAGGYEQY
NA	14	TRBV19	TRBJ2-6	ASAGTGGAGANVLT
NA	17	TRBV4-1	TRBJ2-6	ASSQEKGAGARGANVLT
NA	12	TRBV7-2	TRBJ1-1	ASSFSPGGTEAF
NA	14	TRBV4-3	TRBJ2-7	ASSPASTIANYEQY
NA	11	TRBV7-8	TRBJ1-1	ASSRDRDTEAF
NA	14	TRBV6-4	TRBJ2-2	ASSDSGTTNTGELF
once	13	TRBV9	TRBJ2-6	ASSLSNSGANVLT